This TCR beta chain emerged from a study of Graves' ophthalmopathy and Graves' hyperthyroidism. At the level of the study: Peripheral blood (taken before any treatment) was collected at initial diagnosis. Study conclusions and caveats: Blood samples also showed most expanded thyroid clonotypes exceeding 0.001 frequency. With just under 71% sensitivity and 72% to 85% specificity, the model predicted ophthalmopathy progression.

The CDR3 sequence is 14 residues long. The ends were cut back, 7 bases at V and 3 bases at J, with 16 bases in the middle. This clonotype was recorded many times. Its specificity is not known. RNA transcripts were the template, and TCR beta CDR3 regions were amplified from them. Second-round multiplex PCR came after first-round RT-PCR with HTBI primers. Each CDR3 protein gets one entry after TCRdb re-called the multiplex PCR reads with MiXCR. The data show 150,000 to 200,000 distinct CDR3 sequences, with around two fifths seen just once and about 8.2% held by the top ten. The sequence was collected from a man aged 25-40 years with Graves' ophthalmopathy. The chain links TRBV12-3 or TRBV12-4 to TRBJ2-7; weak D call: TRBD1 (7 bases). Sequencing input: peripheral blood. The CDR3 nucleotides read TGTGCCAGCAATTCAGGGGGGTCCGGCTACGAGCAGTACTTC. Amino acid sequence: CASNSGGSGYEQYF.